The 17 T cell receptor beta chains below were found in one sample sequenced in a study of cytomegalovirus exposure and HLA in healthy donors. The PCR had 60 Vbeta and 13 Jbeta primers. Method: immunoSEQ multiplex PCR; TCRdb's copy keeps in-frame clones and lacks some. This sample carries under 150,000 clones, approximately 80% of them seen once, and the ten largest clones take just over 5%. The sample comprised PBMCs. These receptors were collected from a male donor in good health and CMV-seronegative.

The genes are TRBV5-1 and TRBJ1-2; a possible D gene is TRBD1 (5 bases). This CDR3 is 14 amino acids long. Germline loops: CDR1 SGHRS, CDR2 YFSETQ. V lost 1 base, J lost 3 bases, and 10 bases lay in between. The CDR3 sequence is CASSLRGFDYGYTF. Written as DNA, the CDR3 is TGCGCCAGCAGCTTGAGGGGTTTTGACTATGGCTACACCTTC.

In this sample, this clone turned up a few times. The genes are TRBV6-5 and TRBJ1-1; D may be TRBD1 (6 bases). The length of the CDR3 is 15 residues. Germline V gives CDR1 MNHEY, CDR2 SVGAGI. Trimming removed 2 bases from V and 10 bases from J, with 20 bases in between. CDR3 region: CASSYEGGVSSPAFF. The CDR3 DNA reads as TGTGCCAGCAGTTACGAAGGGGGTGTTTCGTCTCCAGCTTTCTTT.

The genes are TRBV4-3 and TRBJ2-7; D perhaps matches TRBD1 (5 bases). This CDR3 is built from 14 residues. In germline, CDR1 is LGHNA, CDR2 YSLEER. Deletions cut 4 bases from V and 2 bases from J, with 12 bases between. CDR3 amino acids: CASSLPTVTYEQYF. In DNA, the CDR3 is TGCGCCAGCAGCCTCCCGACAGTAACCTACGAGCAGTACTTC.

This clone was counted a few times. The CDR3 DNA is TGTGCCAGCAGCTTGTGGACAGGGGTTTCCTACGAGCAGTACTTC. Amino acid sequence: CASSLWTGVSYEQYF. The gene calls are TRBV5-8 and TRBJ2-7, with TRBD1 identical over 9 bases. Germline-derived CDR1 and CDR2 are SGHTS and YDEGEE. The CDR3 length is 15 residues. The junction had 3 bases not matched to a gene; V was cut back by 1 base and J by 1 base. The whole variable domain, filled in from reference TRBV5-8 and TRBJ2-7, reads EAGVTQSPTHLIKTRGQQATLRCSPISGHTSVYWYQQALGLGLQFLLWYDEGEERNRGNFPPRFSGRQFPNYSSELNVNALELEDSALYLCASSLWTGVSYEQYFGPGTRLTVT.

The genes are TRBV11-1 and TRBJ2-7, with D possibly matching TRBD1 (6 bases). V lost 3 bases to trimming and J lost 10 bases, with 16 bases between them. Germline CDR1 is SGHAT and CDR2 is FQDESV (reference sequence). The CDR3 runs to 13 residues. The CDR3 sequence: CASSFDGRDTQYF. The CDR3 nucleotides read TGTGCCAGCAGCTTTGATGGCCGGGACACCCAGTACTTC.

The V gene is TRBV11-2, the J gene TRBJ2-3; 8 nucleotides align to TRBD2. CDR1 and CDR2 (germline): SGHAT, FQNNGV. The CDR3 is 16 residues long. V lost 3 bases to trimming and J lost 2 bases; unmatched junction nucleotides: 7. Here the CDR3 DNA reads TGTGCCAGCAGCTTGGGGCGGGGGGCAGACACAGATACGCAGTATTTT. It is translated as CASSLGRGADTDTQYF.

The chain employs TRBV11-2 and TRBJ2-2; D gene uncertain. Germline V lookup: CDR1 SGHAT, CDR2 FQNNGV. V was clipped by 6 bases and J by 3 bases, with 5 bases between them. This CDR3 contains 12 residues. The CDR3 is CASRPDTGELFF. In DNA, the CDR3 is TGTGCCAGCAGGCCGGACACCGGGGAGCTGTTTTTT.

The rearrangement links TRBV5-4 to TRBJ1-3, with D tentatively TRBD1 (6 bases). Trimming removed 0 bases from V and 8 bases from J, with 12 bases in between. This CDR3 is built from 14 residues. Germline V gives CDR1 SGHNT, CDR2 YYREEE (reference sequence). The chain's CDR3 is CASSLDRDPDTIYF. For the CDR3, the DNA is TGTGCCAGCAGCTTGGACAGGGATCCGGACACCATATATTTT.

V is TRBV7-6 and J is TRBJ2-7, with D possibly TRBD1 on 6 matching bases. This CDR3 comprises 15 residues. CDR1 SGHVS and CDR2 FNYEAQ come from the germline V gene. Trimming cost V 7 bases and J 6 bases, with 22 bases left between them. CDR3 residues: CASTPGYRVTPEQYF. The DNA of the CDR3 is TGTGCCAGCACCCCGGGGTACAGGGTTACCCCCGAGCAGTACTTC. The variable domain in full, with the rest retrieved from reference TRBV7-6 and TRBJ2-7, is GAGVSQSPRYKVTKRGQDVALRCDPISGHVSLYWYRQALGQGPEFLTYFNYEAQQDKSGLPNDRFSAERPEGSISTLTIQRTEQRDSAMYRCASTPGYRVTPEQYFGPGTRLTVT.

CDR3: CASSIVPGDEQFF. CDR3 nucleotide sequence: TGTGCCAGTAGTATAGTACCAGGGGATGAGCAGTTCTTC. The chain is built from TRBV19 and TRBJ2-1, with D perhaps TRBD1 (6 bases). The V gene's germline CDR1 is LNHDA and CDR2 SQIVND (reference sequence). V was trimmed by 1 base and J by 8 bases, leaving 9 bases between them. The CDR3 contains 13 residues.

The chain combines TRBV30 with TRBJ2-7; D unclear. CDR1 GTSNPN and CDR2 SVGIG come from the germline V gene (reference sequence). The CDR3 sequence is 14 residues long. Trimming shortened V by 0 bases and J by 5 bases, and 14 bases separated the two germline ends. CDR3 coding DNA: TGTGCCTGGAGTGTATCGGCAGGTTCCGACGAGCAGTACTTC. Residues: CAWSVSAGSDEQYF.

The table lists this clone with a count of one. The chain is built from TRBV7-8 and TRBJ2-3, with 11 bases matching TRBD2. V lost 3 bases and J lost 2; bases outside the gene matches: 4. Per the germline V gene, CDR1 is SGHVS and CDR2 is FQNEAQ. This CDR3 is 16 amino acids long. CDR3 bases: TGTGCCAGCAGCTTTAGCGGGGGGGCCCCCACAGATACGCAGTATTTT. Encoded protein: CASSFSGGAPTDTQYF.

This chain connects TRBV10-3 to TRBJ1-2; 9 bases fit TRBD1. CDR3 length: 14 residues. The germline CDR1 and CDR2 sequences are ENHRY and SYGVKD. V was pared by 0 bases and J by 10 bases, with 6 bases of the junction left unmatched. CDR3 bases: TGTGCCATCAGTGAGTCAGGACAGGGGATGGTCTACACCTTC. It translates to CAISESGQGMVYTF.

This chain joins TRBV5-4 and TRBJ1-1; tentative D call: TRBD1 (5 bases). Germline V gene lookup returns CDR1 SGHNT and CDR2 YYREEE (reference sequence). Trimming took 2 bases from V and 2 from J, leaving 16 bases between them. This CDR3 is built from 16 residues. CDR3 loop: CASSFGGARGNTEAFF. DNA of the CDR3: TGTGCCAGCAGCTTTGGAGGGGCCCGGGGAAACACTGAAGCTTTCTTT. Based on the CDR3 plus reference TRBV5-4 and TRBJ1-1, the full variable domain is ETGVTQSPTHLIKTRGQQVTLRCSSQSGHNTVSWYQQALGQGPQFIFQYYREEENGRGNFPPRFSGLQFPNYSSELNVNALELDDSALYLCASSFGGARGNTEAFFGQGTRLTVV.

The V call is TRBV4-3, the J call TRBJ1-2, with D perhaps matching TRBD1 (5 bases). Per germline, CDR1 LGHNA and CDR2 YSLEER. CDR3 length equals 16 residues. Trimming took 1 base from V and 3 from J, leaving 15 bases between them. Here the CDR3 DNA reads TGCGCCAGCAGCCAAGGGATCGGGGGGAACGACTATGGCTACACCTTC. Residues: CASSQGIGGNDYGYTF.

About this clone: A read error may account for a junction end that differs from germline. Other nucleotide sequences from this sample produce the same CDR3. The V gene is TRBV6-5, the J gene TRBJ1-1; unclear D gene. This CDR3 comprises 13 residues. CDR1 and CDR2 (germline): MNHEY, SVGAGI. CDR3 DNA sequence: TGTGCCAGCTCGGTCGCGGGGTACACTGAGGCTTTCTTT. It specifies CASSVAGYTEAFF.

The chain has TRBV2 and TRBJ1-2; the match to TRBD1 covers 12 bases. The trim removed 2 bases at V and 6 bases at J, leaving 7 bases unmatched. Germline V gives CDR1 SNHLY, CDR2 FYNNEI. The CDR3 runs 16 residues. For the CDR3, the DNA is TGTGCCAGCAGTGAATATCGGGACAGGGGGCACGATGGCTACACCTTC. Translating gives CASSEYRDRGHDGYTF.